A single sample is the source of the 16 T cell receptor beta chains below, sequenced in a study of T cells in Graves' hyperthyroidism and ophthalmopathy. Amplified TCR beta CDR3 regions came from RNA transcripts. The TCR CDR3 first-round RT-PCR relied on the HTBI primer set. TCRdb reprocessed the multiplex PCR reads with MiXCR, giving one entry per CDR3 protein. The data show 600,000 to 650,000 distinct CDR3 sequences, around 21% seen once. Sequencing was performed on blood. Source of these receptors: a man aged 25-45 years with Graves' ophthalmopathy.

This clonotype was counted many times. The chain carries TRBV7-2 and TRBJ2-7; a possible D gene is TRBD2 (5 bases). The V gene lost 0 bases and the J gene lost 0 bases, with 12 bases spanning the gap. The CDR3 is made up of 16 amino acids. Germline-derived CDR1 and CDR2 are SGHTA and FQGNSA. The CDR3 reads CASSLANKRGSYEQYF. The CDR3, as DNA: TGTGCCAGCAGCTTAGCGAATAAACGGGGCTCCTACGAGCAGTACTTC.

This clonotype turned up a few times. The V and J genes are TRBV24-1 and TRBJ1-1; D remains ambiguous. Germline V gene sequence: CDR1 KGHDR, CDR2 SFDVKD. The CDR3 spans 12 residues. Deletions cut 6 bases from V and 4 bases from J, with 8 bases between. The CDR3 sequence is CATSHGSTEAFF. As DNA, the CDR3 is TGTGCCACCAGTCATGGGAGCACTGAAGCTTTCTTT.

This clonotype was detected many times. The genes are TRBV7-2 and TRBJ2-1, with 8 positions matching TRBD2. With V trimmed by 2 bases and J by 5 bases, 8 bases remained unmatched. The CDR3 extends over 16 amino acids. Germline V gene lookup returns CDR1 SGHTA and CDR2 FQGNSA. The CDR3 loop reads CASSLRAGVSHNEQFF. CDR3 nucleotide sequence: TGTGCCAGCAGCTTAAGAGCGGGAGTTTCCCACAATGAGCAGTTCTTC.

The chain combines TRBV24-1 with TRBJ2-3; 10 bases align to TRBD1. Germline CDR1 reads KGHDR; CDR2 reads SFDVKD. The CDR3 sequence is 16 residues long. J lost 4 bases, V lost 7 bases, and 10 bases had no gene match. CDR3 amino acids: CATSFPGQGSADTQYF. The CDR3 bases are TGTGCCACCAGCTTCCCGGGACAGGGGTCGGCAGATACGCAGTATTTT.

This clonotype was seen a handful of times. The chain joins TRBV7-8 to TRBJ2-4, with 10 positions matching TRBD2. The ends lost 5 bases at V and 0 bases at J; junction bases unmatched: 10. This CDR3 spans 18 amino acids. Per the germline V gene, CDR1 is SGHVS and CDR2 is FQNEAQ. Here the CDR3 reads CASSHNGLAELAKNIQYF. The DNA of the CDR3 is TGTGCCAGCAGCCATAACGGACTAGCGGAACTAGCCAAAAACATTCAGTACTTC.

The V and J genes are TRBV7-2 and TRBJ2-7; 10 bases agree with TRBD2. The germline gives CDR1 SGHTA, CDR2 FQGNSA. Trimming removed 5 bases from V and 6 bases from J; junction bases left unmatched: 10. The CDR3 sequence is 15 residues long. CDR3 in DNA: TGTGCCAGCAGCACATCTAGCGGGAGTTTTGGCGAGCAGTACTTC. Translation: CASSTSSGSFGEQYF.

This clonotype came up a few times. The chain uses TRBV12-3 or TRBV12-4 and TRBJ2-7, with D maybe TRBD1 (5 bases). This CDR3 is built from 16 residues. The germline V and J ends were trimmed by 3 bases and 2 bases, with 17 bases remaining between them. CDR3 DNA sequence: TGTGCCAGCAGTTTCGGAGACAGTGGGTTTACCTACGAGCAGTACTTC. Protein: CASSFGDSGFTYEQYF.

This CDR3 is CASGSGTGSYNEQFF. CDR3 coding DNA: TGTGCTAGTGGTTCCGGGACAGGGTCCTACAATGAGCAGTTCTTC. The chain uses TRBV12-5 and TRBJ2-1; 9 bases agree with TRBD1. The CDR3 consists of 15 residues. With V trimmed by 4 bases and J by 1 base, 2 bases remained unmatched. The germline V gene has CDR1 LGHNT and CDR2 FRNRAP.

This clonotype was picked up a small number of times. The chain recombines TRBV20-1 with TRBJ2-3, with a weak D call TRBD2 (6 bases). The CDR3 has 15 residues. Per germline, CDR1 DFQATT and CDR2 SNEGSKA (reference sequence). Trimming took off 0 bases at V and 3 bases at J, with 13 bases between the two ends. The chain's CDR3 is CSARDKASVTDTQYF. The CDR3 bases are TGCAGTGCTAGAGATAAGGCTAGCGTGACAGATACGCAGTATTTT.

The chain carries TRBV2 and TRBJ1-2, with unresolved D. Germline CDR1 SNHLY, CDR2 FYNNEI. Deletions cut 11 bases from V and 4 bases from J, with 17 bases between. The CDR3 has 13 residues. CDR3 amino acids: CACREASGYGYTF. The DNA of the CDR3 is TGTGCCTGTCGGGAGGCTTCCGGCTATGGCTACACCTTC.

J is TRBJ1-4 and V is TRBV25-1; D gene ambiguous. V lost 3 bases and J 4 bases, leaving 15 bases between the germline ends. Per germline, CDR1 MGHDK and CDR2 SYGVNS. The CDR3 extends over 16 amino acids. DNA for the CDR3: TGTGCCAGCAGTGATAAAGGTCCAGTACTTAATGAAAAACTGTTTTTT. As protein: CASSDKGPVLNEKLFF.

Many counts were recorded for this clonotype. The V and J genes are TRBV12-3 or TRBV12-4 and TRBJ1-5; 9 bases map to TRBD1. Trimming removed 6 bases from V and 5 bases from J; junction bases left unmatched: 5. The CDR3 spans 14 residues. The CDR3 here is CASSSGQGYQPQHF. The CDR3 coding sequence is TGTGCCAGCAGCTCGGGACAGGGCTATCAGCCCCAGCATTTT.

The rearrangement joins TRBV30 to TRBJ1-2; weak D call: TRBD1 (5 bases). Trimming cost V 0 bases and J 13 bases, with 12 bases left between them. This CDR3 is built from 11 residues. In germline, CDR1 is GTSNPN, CDR2 SVGIG (reference sequence). CDR3: CAWSVEGPCTF. The DNA for the CDR3 is TGTGCCTGGAGTGTAGAGGGGCCCTGCACCTTC.

This clonotype was seen repeatedly, ten times or more. V usage is TRBV5-1 and J usage is TRBJ2-3; 7 bases fit TRBD1. Germline loops: CDR1 SGHRS, CDR2 YFSETQ. CDR3 length equals 15 residues. The V and J ends lost 5 bases and 1 base, in that order; junction bases with no gene match: 7. The CDR3 nucleotides read TGCGCCAGCAGGCCGACAGGGTCTGGCACAGATACGCAGTATTTT. Encoded protein: CASRPTGSGTDTQYF.

A word on this clonotype: A read error may produce the germline difference seen at one junction end. The rearrangement uses TRBV4-2 and TRBJ2-7; 9 bases match TRBD2. From germline, CDR1 is LGHNA and CDR2 YNFKEQ. This CDR3 is built from 15 residues. Here the CDR3 reads CVSSQELAGRYEQYF. CDR3 nucleotides: TGTGTCAGCAGCCAAGAGCTAGCGGGACGTTACGAGCAGTACTTC.

This clonotype was detected only a few times. The junction and the germline gene differ at one end; a read error may be behind it. The chain is built from TRBV10-3 and TRBJ2-5, with 10 positions matching TRBD2. Germline CDR1 and CDR2: ENHRY and SYGVKD. This CDR3 is built from 18 residues. This CDR3 is CASSYGLAGVNIQETQYF. The CDR3 region has the DNA TGTGCCAGCAGTTACGGCCTAGCGGGAGTGAATATTCAAGAGACCCAGTACTTC.